This T cell receptor (beta chain) was sequenced for a study of molecular identifiers for immune sequencing clone quantification. Germline V gene data show CDR1 as GTSNPN and CDR2 as SVGIG (reference sequence). J lost 10 bases, V lost 0 bases, and 8 bases had no gene match. CDR3 size: 14 residues. In TCRdb, the PCR reads were re-called with MiXCR into one record per CDR3 protein. The repertoire holds approximately 550,000 distinct CDR3 sequences, with about 25% as singletons. Naive CD8 T cells were sorted as CD8+CD4-CCR7+CD45RA+. The specimen sequenced was naive CD8+ T cells from blood, with Jurkat cell RNA spiked in. Subset: FACS-sorted CD8+CD4-CCR7+CD45RA+ naive T cells. The TCR sequence derives from a human donor in good health. Some libraries in this study had Jurkat cell RNA spiked in. The rearrangement links TRBV30 to TRBJ2-1, with TRBD2 matching 8 bases. CDR3 protein: CAWSVEAGGPEQFF. The CDR3 coding sequence is TGTGCCTGGAGTGTTGAGGCGGGAGGCCCGGAGCAGTTCTTC. The variable domain in full, completed from reference TRBV30 and TRBJ2-1, reads SQTIHQWPATLVQPVGSPLSLECTVEGTSNPNLYWYRQAAGRGLQLLFYSVGIGQISSEVPQNLSASRPQDRQFILSSKKLLLSDSGFYLCAWSVEAGGPEQFFGPGTRLTVL.